What follows describes a single T cell receptor beta chain. Its binding antigen is unknown. Base-call qualities are not available, and no considerably larger clone is one nucleotide away. Collaborating institutions collected whole blood in K2EDTA tubes following their own protocols. For TCRbeta analysis, collaborators shipped samples in one of three forms: frozen whole blood, isolated PBMCs, or DNA extracted from either of those sample types. CDR1 ENHRY and CDR2 SYGVKD are derived from the germline V gene. The germline V end is reduced by 6 bases and the J end by 6 bases; junction bases left unmatched: 4. From the cysteine up to the phenylalanine, the CDR3 has a length of 13 residues. Only the CDR3 region is kept as DNA, spanning 39 bases read in frame from base 1. The data derive from a study of blood T cell repertoires in COVID-19 (dated by TCRdb to 2018 to 2021). Broadly, across the study: Samples covering the acute and convalescent phases of COVID-19 were provided by collaborators in the United States, Italy and Spain. Nearly every sample came with metadata listing a de-identified subject ID, COVID-19 status, age in years and sex. The repertoires were released in a freely available public database intended as a resource for research on the immune response to SARS-CoV-2. Deeply sampled blood TCRbeta repertoires from subjects exposed to, actively infected with, or recovered from COVID-19 were included in the dataset. The prospective study material was composed of cDNA or gDNA derived from T cells, B-cell-depleted T cells, or PBMCs. The samples were drawn from the first 160 participants of the ongoing ImmuneRACE study and from over 950 subjects provided by 6 global collaborators. HLA class I and class II types, where available, came from metadata supplied by the sample provider rather than from assay-based typing. Study-wide findings and limitations: How much clinical and demographic metadata was included differed by source and by participant, and the metadata was provided uncurated.

The immunoSEQ Assay, a bias-controlled multiplex PCR, was used to amplify TCRbeta CDR3 regions from genomic DNA. From the authors' description of their analysis: Nucleated cell counts per sample were estimated from amplification of reference gene primers within the assay. To quantify the absolute abundance of each unique TCRbeta CDR3 rearrangement, sequence reads were collapsed and filtered. Productive Simpson clonality was computed per sample as the square root of Simpson's diversity index over productive rearrangements. Held by TCRdb, this immuneACCESS table contains in-frame sequences only and omits some clones. Under half of the omission traces to an unresolved V gene where checked; the cause of the rest is unknown. Clonal size and the V and J genes are those of that table, whereas D and trimming came from the DNA. Across this sample there are 200,000 to 250,000 clones, with roughly 80% seen only once. 15% to 20% of the sample is held by the ten biggest clonotypes.

The sample taken for sequencing was peripheral blood. This sequence originates from a woman aged 80 or over with active or convalescent COVID-19. The chain is made from TRBV10-3 and TRBJ1-2, with 10 bases in between that match TRBD1. The DNA sequence is TGTGCCATCAGGGGGACAGGGGAAGATGGCTACACCTTC. Its coded protein is CAIRGTGEDGYTF.